This T cell receptor beta chain was sequenced for a study of blood T cell repertoires in COVID-19. About the study: The United States, Italy and Spain were the sources of the acute and convalescent COVID-19 samples. The cDNA or gDNA used as material had been derived from T cells, B-cell-depleted T cells, or PBMCs.

The assay was immunoSEQ multiplex PCR, and TCRdb's table has in-frame clones only and misses some. The profile shows 25,000 to 30,000 clones, more than 75% of them singletons. Germline V gene sequence: CDR1 LGHNA, CDR2 YNFKEQ. This CDR3 is 15 amino acids long. The V and J ends lost 5 bases and 1 base, in that order; junction bases with no gene match: 7. The sequence was collected from a woman in her 70s with acute or convalescent COVID-19. Sequencing input: peripheral blood. This chain connects TRBV4-2 to TRBJ1-1, with TRBD1 matching 7 bases. In DNA form, the CDR3 reads TGTGCCAGCAGCTCCTGGACAGGTTCGAACACTGAAGCTTTCTTT. Translating it yields CASSSWTGSNTEAFF.